These T cell receptor beta chains were read from a single sample in a study of blood T cell repertoires in COVID-19. Profiled with immunoSEQ multiplex PCR; TCRdb holds only in-frame clones, not every one. There are 250,000 to 350,000 clones in the sample; roughly 90% occur only once, and about an eighth lies in the top ten. Material: peripheral blood. These receptors all stem from a woman aged 55-69 years with acute or convalescent COVID-19. The CDR3 runs from the conserved cysteine through the conserved F or W. A D gene is named only where the DNA matches it firmly.

V gene: TRBV7-2
D gene: .
J gene: TRBJ1-5
CDR3 DNA: TGTGCCAGCAGCTTAAATGAGGATCAGCCCCAGCATTTT
CDR3 protein: CASSLNEDQPQHF

V gene: TRBV18
D gene: .
J gene: TRBJ2-3
CDR3 DNA: TGTGCCAGCTCAGGCAGGGATACAGATACGCAGTATTTT
CDR3 protein: CASSGRDTDTQYF

V gene: TRBV2
D gene: TRBD1
J gene: TRBJ1-5
CDR3 DNA: TGTGCCAGCAGTGTGGACAGGAGCAATCAGCCCCAGCATTTT
CDR3 protein: CASSVDRSNQPQHF

V gene: TRBV27
D gene: .
J gene: TRBJ1-5
CDR3 DNA: TGTGCCAGCAGTTTGGGGGAGGGTAGCAATCAGCCCCAGCATTTT
CDR3 protein: CASSLGEGSNQPQHF

V gene: TRBV30
D gene: .
J gene: TRBJ1-6
CDR3 DNA: TGTGCCTGGAGTGTATTGTTAACAGGAGGGACCTATAATTCACCCCTCCACTTT
CDR3 protein: CAWSVLLTGGTYNSPLHF

V gene: TRBV7-2
D gene: .
J gene: TRBJ2-7
CDR3 DNA: TGTGCCAGCACCGATAAGCCAGGCGCCAGCTCCTACGAGCAGTACTTC
CDR3 protein: CASTDKPGASSYEQYF

V gene: TRBV15
D gene: TRBD1
J gene: TRBJ2-3
CDR3 DNA: TGTGCCACCGCTAGTGCATCGGGACAGGGCACAGATACGCAGTATTTT
CDR3 protein: CATASASGQGTDTQYF

V gene: TRBV30
D gene: TRBD1
J gene: TRBJ1-5
CDR3 DNA: TGTGCCTGGAGCGGACAGGGGAGCAATCAGCCCCAGCATTTT
CDR3 protein: CAWSGQGSNQPQHF

V gene: TRBV5-3
D gene: TRBD1
J gene: TRBJ1-4
CDR3 DNA: TGTGCCAGAAGCCACCGGATGACGGGACAGACTAATGAAAAACTGTTTTTT
CDR3 protein: CARSHRMTGQTNEKLFF

V gene: TRBV3-1/TRBV3-2
D gene: TRBD1
J gene: TRBJ1-2
CDR3 DNA: TGTGCCAGCAGCCAAGCACAGGGGAGGACCTATGGCTACACCTTC
CDR3 protein: CASSQAQGRTYGYTF

V gene: TRBV9
D gene: TRBD1
J gene: TRBJ2-7
CDR3 DNA: TGTGCCAGCAGCGTAGGTCCAGGGGGATCTTACGAGCAGTACTTC
CDR3 protein: CASSVGPGGSYEQYF

V gene: TRBV28
D gene: TRBD1
J gene: TRBJ2-7
CDR3 DNA: TGTGCCAGCAGTTATGGGACAGGGGGCTTTACTACCTACGAGCAGTACTTC
CDR3 protein: CASSYGTGGFTTYEQYF

V gene: TRBV29-1
D gene: .
J gene: TRBJ2-1
CDR3 DNA: TGCAGCGTTGAAGAGATAAAGACCGACAGTAGGGCGCAGTTCTTC
CDR3 protein: CSVEEIKTDSRAQFF

V gene: TRBV18
D gene: TRBD1
J gene: TRBJ2-7
CDR3 DNA: TGTGCCAGCTCACCACCCGGACAGGGCTCCGAGCAGTACTTC
CDR3 protein: CASSPPGQGSEQYF

V gene: TRBV2
D gene: .
J gene: TRBJ1-6
CDR3 DNA: TGTGCCAGCAGTGTGGACACTAAAATCTCACCCCTCCACTTT
CDR3 protein: CASSVDTKISPLHF

V gene: TRBV6-2/TRBV6-3
D gene: .
J gene: TRBJ2-5
CDR3 DNA: TGTGCCAGCAGTTACGGCCGGGTCCAAGAGACCCAGTACTTC
CDR3 protein: CASSYGRVQETQYF

V gene: TRBV4-1
D gene: TRBD1
J gene: TRBJ1-6
CDR3 DNA: TGCGCCAGCAAAAGCAGTGAGGGGGCGGAGAATTCACCCCTCCACTTT
CDR3 protein: CASKSSEGAENSPLHF

V gene: TRBV10-3
D gene: .
J gene: TRBJ1-1
CDR3 DNA: TGTGCCATCAGTCAGGGAGGCGGAACTGAAGCTTTCTTT
CDR3 protein: CAISQGGGTEAFF

V gene: TRBV4-3
D gene: .
J gene: TRBJ2-5
CDR3 DNA: TGCGCCAGCAGCCAAGTATGGTCAGGAGGAACGAAATCAACGGAGACCCAGTACTTC
CDR3 protein: CASSQVWSGGTKSTETQYF

V gene: TRBV3-1/TRBV3-2
D gene: .
J gene: TRBJ1-2
CDR3 DNA: TGTGCCAGCACGGCGACAGGACTCTATGGCTACACCTTC
CDR3 protein: CASTATGLYGYTF